This TCR beta chain derives from a study of immune heterogeneity within non-small cell lung tumors. Looking at the study overall: There were a handful of squamous cell carcinomas, about 9 non-squamous carcinomas and 1 tumor not otherwise specified. Findings and caveats of the study: Recurring identical dominant CDR3 beta clonotypes were observed across tumor sites within a patient, together with site-unique high-frequency clones.

Bulk tumor genomic DNA served as template, at around 600 ng per sample. Several biopsies were collected from each primary tumor during surgery. They were spaced as far apart as possible within the tumor mass. Surgery that was curative in intent was performed on patients with untreated, newly diagnosed non-small cell lung cancer. CDR3 of TCR beta was amplified by multiplex PCR that used 32 V and 13 J primers. TCRdb independently ran MiXCR on the multiplex PCR reads; one entry per CDR3 protein. The sample holds some 4,500 distinct CDR3 sequences, around a fifth seen once. In this sample, this clonotype turned up a few times. What it recognizes is unknown. Germline V gene sequence: CDR1 ENHRY, CDR2 SYGVKD. The V gene end was trimmed by 11 bases and the J gene end by 2 bases; junction bases not matched to a gene: 9. The CDR3 spans 17 residues.

The receptor comes from a man in his fifties or sixties with non-small cell lung cancer. The rearrangement uses TRBV10-3 and TRBJ2-1; the match to TRBD2 covers 16 bases. The sample taken for sequencing was lung tumor tissue. Here the CDR3 reads CAVRGTSGRATYNEQFF. In nucleotides, the CDR3 is TGTGCCGTTAGGGGGACTAGCGGGAGGGCCACCTACAATGAGCAGTTCTTC.